This TCR beta chain was identified in a study of blood T cell repertoires in COVID-19. Study information: Material from acute and convalescent COVID-19 was sourced from the United States, Italy and Spain. Sources were T cells, B-cell-depleted T cells, or PBMCs; the material itself was cDNA or gDNA.

Original processing notes: Reference gene primer amplification gave nucleated cell count estimates. Here immunoSEQ multiplex PCR was the method, and the copy in TCRdb shows in-frame clones only, minus some. The V and J calls and clone size were taken over from that table, and D and trimming were inferred from the DNA. This sample has about 46,000 clones, with approximately 83% found just once. J gave up 6 bases and V 4 bases, and 8 bases lay outside the gene matches. The germline CDR1 and CDR2 sequences are SGHRS and YFSETQ. There are 14 residues in the CDR3. Sequenced material: peripheral blood. This chain links TRBV5-1 with TRBJ1-2, with 8 bases lining up with TRBD1. This sequence was found in a human donor in a cohort sampled during active COVID-19. The donor label of this sample is uncertain. The CDR3 here is CASSAGQVVNGYTF. CDR3 nucleotides: TGCGCCAGCAGCGCGGGACAGGTAGTGAATGGCTACACCTTC.